Listed below are T cell receptor beta chains from one sample, sequenced in a study of lymphopenia after photon versus proton radiotherapy. Profiling relied on immunoSEQ multiplex PCR, and the TCRdb table lists in-frame clones only, not all of them. This table has under 20,000 clones, around nine tenths appearing once. The sample here was peripheral blood, taken from a patient treated with photon-based radiotherapy. These receptors all come from a man aged 55 to 69 with pancreatic cancer. CDR3s include the opening cysteine and the closing phenylalanine or tryptophan. The order of the fields is clone size, J gene, D gene, V gene, CDR3 protein, CDR3 DNA. The D gene is left open where the match is weak. Clone size is stated in some rows and not others, as once, few, many or a class when expanded.

abundance: -
j_gene: TRBJ2-3
d_gene: -
v_gene: TRBV9
CDR3aa: CASSRGGKGNTDTQYF
CDR3nt: TGTGCCAGCAGCCGAGGAGGAAAAGGGAACACAGATACGCAGTATTTT

abundance: -
j_gene: TRBJ1-5
d_gene: TRBD1
v_gene: TRBV6-1
CDR3aa: CASSLDRARAQPQHF
CDR3nt: TGTGCCAGCAGCCTGGACAGGGCCCGAGCGCAGCCCCAGCATTTT

abundance: -
j_gene: TRBJ2-6
d_gene: -
v_gene: TRBV6-1
CDR3aa: CASSVGGPGANVLTF
CDR3nt: TGTGCCAGCAGTGTGGGGGGACCTGGGGCCAACGTCCTGACTTTC

abundance: -
j_gene: TRBJ1-2
d_gene: TRBD1
v_gene: TRBV18
CDR3aa: CASSLDRAEYGYTF
CDR3nt: TGTGCCAGCTCACTGGACAGGGCGGAATATGGCTACACCTTC

abundance: -
j_gene: TRBJ1-1
d_gene: TRBD1
v_gene: TRBV9
CDR3aa: CASRRGRGLNTEAFF
CDR3nt: TGTGCCAGCAGGAGGGGGCGAGGGCTGAACACTGAAGCTTTCTTT

abundance: few
j_gene: TRBJ1-2
d_gene: -
v_gene: TRBV10-3
CDR3aa: CAISDDDYGYTF
CDR3nt: TGTGCCATCAGTGACGACGACTATGGCTACACCTTC

abundance: -
j_gene: TRBJ1-4
d_gene: -
v_gene: TRBV27
CDR3aa: CASRLAPRHEKLFF
CDR3nt: TGTGCCAGCAGACTCGCCCCTCGGCATGAAAAACTGTTTTTT

abundance: -
j_gene: TRBJ1-6
d_gene: -
v_gene: TRBV5-1
CDR3aa: CASSLESLGRSNSPLHF
CDR3nt: TGCGCCAGCAGCTTGGAAAGTTTAGGACGGAGTAATTCACCCCTCCACTTT

abundance: -
j_gene: TRBJ2-7
d_gene: -
v_gene: TRBV7-2
CDR3aa: CASNQRGTVSYEQYF
CDR3nt: TGTGCCAGCAACCAACGCGGGACAGTATCCTACGAGCAGTACTTC

abundance: -
j_gene: TRBJ1-5
d_gene: TRBD1
v_gene: TRBV7-2
CDR3aa: CASSLGTGGSNQPQHF
CDR3nt: TGTGCCAGCAGCTTAGGGACAGGGGGCAGCAATCAGCCCCAGCATTTT

abundance: once
j_gene: TRBJ1-3
d_gene: -
v_gene: TRBV20-1
CDR3aa: CSARSGNTIYF
CDR3nt: TGCAGTGCTAGAAGCGGGAACACCATATATTTT

abundance: -
j_gene: TRBJ1-1
d_gene: -
v_gene: TRBV14
CDR3aa: CASSLQTNTEAFF
CDR3nt: TGTGCCAGCAGCCTACAGACGAACACTGAAGCTTTCTTT

abundance: -
j_gene: TRBJ2-7
d_gene: -
v_gene: TRBV5-1
CDR3aa: CASSLASQGYPSEQYF
CDR3nt: TGCGCCAGCAGCTTGGCCAGTCAGGGATATCCCTCCGAGCAGTACTTC

abundance: -
j_gene: TRBJ2-7
d_gene: -
v_gene: TRBV2
CDR3aa: CASTVLGGLYEQYF
CDR3nt: TGTGCCAGCACCGTCCTGGGGGGACTCTACGAGCAGTACTTC

abundance: -
j_gene: TRBJ2-1
d_gene: TRBD2
v_gene: TRBV10-1
CDR3aa: CASTPLSGGGRRNEQFF
CDR3nt: TGCGCCAGCACCCCCCTTAGCGGGGGGGGTAGGCGGAATGAGCAGTTCTTC

abundance: -
j_gene: TRBJ1-2
d_gene: -
v_gene: TRBV14
CDR3aa: CASSQRSGPFYGYTF
CDR3nt: TGTGCCAGCAGCCAAAGATCCGGACCGTTCTATGGCTACACCTTC

abundance: -
j_gene: TRBJ2-7
d_gene: TRBD1
v_gene: TRBV27
CDR3aa: CASSLRQGAWEQYF
CDR3nt: TGTGCCAGCAGTTTAAGACAGGGGGCATGGGAGCAGTACTTC

abundance: -
j_gene: TRBJ2-7
d_gene: TRBD1
v_gene: TRBV19
CDR3aa: CASSRDRASYEQYF
CDR3nt: TGTGCCAGTTCCCGAGACAGGGCCTCCTACGAGCAGTACTTC

abundance: once
j_gene: TRBJ1-4
d_gene: -
v_gene: TRBV30
CDR3aa: CAWSRLTNEKLFF
CDR3nt: TGTGCCTGGAGCAGGCTAACTAATGAAAAACTGTTTTTT

abundance: -
j_gene: TRBJ1-5
d_gene: -
v_gene: TRBV7-2
CDR3aa: CASSFRSGSNQPQHF
CDR3nt: TGTGCCAGCAGCTTTCGCAGCGGGAGCAATCAGCCCCAGCATTTT

abundance: -
j_gene: TRBJ2-3
d_gene: -
v_gene: TRBV9
CDR3aa: CASSETEEIDTQYF
CDR3nt: TGTGCCAGCAGCGAGACAGAAGAAATCGATACGCAGTATTTT

abundance: -
j_gene: TRBJ1-6
d_gene: TRBD1
v_gene: TRBV5-4
CDR3aa: CASSPTGANNSPLHF
CDR3nt: TGTGCCAGCAGCCCGACAGGGGCGAATAATTCACCCCTCCACTTT

abundance: -
j_gene: TRBJ1-2
d_gene: TRBD1
v_gene: TRBV5-4
CDR3aa: CASSWAGGASNSYGYTF
CDR3nt: TGTGCCAGCAGCTGGGCAGGGGGCGCAAGTAATTCCTATGGCTACACCTTC

abundance: -
j_gene: TRBJ1-4
d_gene: -
v_gene: TRBV27
CDR3aa: CASSLMGGIGKLFF
CDR3nt: TGTGCCAGCAGTTTAATGGGAGGTATTGGAAAACTGTTTTTT

abundance: -
j_gene: TRBJ2-7
d_gene: -
v_gene: TRBV9
CDR3aa: CASSPSWGQRPSYEQYF
CDR3nt: TGTGCCAGCAGCCCAAGTTGGGGGCAGAGGCCTTCCTACGAGCAGTACTTC

abundance: -
j_gene: TRBJ2-6
d_gene: -
v_gene: TRBV23-1
CDR3aa: CASSPTPNYGANVLTF
CDR3nt: TGCGCCAGCAGTCCGACCCCCAACTACGGGGCCAACGTCCTGACTTTC

abundance: -
j_gene: TRBJ2-5
d_gene: TRBD2
v_gene: TRBV6-5
CDR3aa: CASSSTIAGEQETQYF
CDR3nt: TGTGCCAGCAGTTCCACCATAGCGGGGGAGCAAGAGACCCAGTACTTC

abundance: -
j_gene: TRBJ2-5
d_gene: -
v_gene: TRBV5-1
CDR3aa: CASSLVGGKPLQETQYF
CDR3nt: TGCGCCAGCAGCTTGGTGGGTGGGAAACCCCTCCAAGAGACCCAGTACTTC

abundance: -
j_gene: TRBJ1-2
d_gene: -
v_gene: TRBV19
CDR3aa: CASSIDGGAVHF
CDR3nt: TGTGCCAGTAGTATAGACGGGGGCGCAGTCCACTTC

abundance: -
j_gene: TRBJ1-1
d_gene: TRBD1
v_gene: TRBV7-3
CDR3aa: CAIFSGRGQENTEAFF
CDR3nt: TGTGCCATTTTCAGTGGCAGGGGGCAGGAGAACACTGAAGCTTTCTTT

abundance: -
j_gene: TRBJ1-1
d_gene: -
v_gene: TRBV6-4
CDR3aa: CASSDSGTRHAFF
CDR3nt: TGTGCCAGCAGTGACTCGGGGACGAGGCATGCTTTCTTT

abundance: few
j_gene: TRBJ2-3
d_gene: -
v_gene: TRBV25-1
CDR3aa: CASSEWDTQYF
CDR3nt: TGTGCCAGCAGCGAGTGGGATACGCAGTATTTT

abundance: -
j_gene: TRBJ2-1
d_gene: -
v_gene: TRBV9
CDR3aa: CASSVGPPGPYNEQFF
CDR3nt: TGTGCCAGCAGCGTAGGCCCCCCGGGCCCCTACAATGAGCAGTTCTTC

abundance: -
j_gene: TRBJ1-2
d_gene: -
v_gene: TRBV30
CDR3aa: CAWRGDFYGYTF
CDR3nt: TGTGCCTGGAGGGGGGATTTCTATGGCTACACCTTC

abundance: -
j_gene: TRBJ2-5
d_gene: -
v_gene: TRBV2
CDR3aa: CASSEEELQYF
CDR3nt: TGTGCCAGCAGTGAAGAGGAGTTGCAGTACTTC

abundance: -
j_gene: TRBJ2-7
d_gene: -
v_gene: TRBV19
CDR3aa: CASSNRLLGSNYEQYF
CDR3nt: TGTGCCAGTAGTAATAGGCTCCTCGGGAGTAACTACGAGCAGTACTTC

abundance: -
j_gene: TRBJ2-5
d_gene: -
v_gene: TRBV20-1
CDR3aa: CSAGETQYF
CDR3nt: TGCAGTGCGGGCGAGACCCAGTACTTC

abundance: -
j_gene: TRBJ2-1
d_gene: -
v_gene: TRBV7-6
CDR3aa: CASSFGVSSYNEQFF
CDR3nt: TGTGCCAGCAGCTTCGGAGTTAGCTCCTACAATGAGCAGTTCTTC

abundance: -
j_gene: TRBJ1-5
d_gene: -
v_gene: TRBV7-2
CDR3aa: CASSPTWWRDSNQPQHF
CDR3nt: TGTGCCAGCAGCCCCACCTGGTGGAGGGATAGCAATCAGCCCCAGCATTTT

abundance: -
j_gene: TRBJ2-7
d_gene: -
v_gene: TRBV11-2
CDR3aa: CASSLGWGYEQYF
CDR3nt: TGTGCCAGCAGCTTAGGATGGGGGTACGAGCAGTACTTC

abundance: -
j_gene: TRBJ1-6
d_gene: -
v_gene: TRBV4-3
CDR3aa: CASSQDFRNSPLHF
CDR3nt: TGCGCCAGCAGCCAAGATTTCCGAAATTCACCCCTCCACTTT

abundance: -
j_gene: TRBJ2-5
d_gene: TRBD2
v_gene: TRBV18
CDR3aa: CASSPGTSILGGETQYF
CDR3nt: TGTGCCAGCTCACCCGGGACTAGCATTCTCGGCGGCGAGACCCAGTACTTC

abundance: -
j_gene: TRBJ2-1
d_gene: TRBD1
v_gene: TRBV27
CDR3aa: CASTSIGTGVNEQFF
CDR3nt: TGTGCCAGCACCTCCATCGGGACAGGGGTCAATGAGCAGTTCTTC

abundance: -
j_gene: TRBJ1-1
d_gene: -
v_gene: TRBV18
CDR3aa: CASSSNRNTEAFF
CDR3nt: TGTGCCAGCTCGTCGAACAGAAACACTGAAGCTTTCTTT

abundance: -
j_gene: TRBJ2-7
d_gene: TRBD1
v_gene: TRBV7-9
CDR3aa: CASSARDRLYEQYF
CDR3nt: TGTGCCAGCAGCGCCCGGGACAGACTCTACGAGCAGTACTTC

abundance: -
j_gene: TRBJ1-5
d_gene: TRBD1
v_gene: TRBV7-9
CDR3aa: CASQGGTGNSNQPQHF
CDR3nt: TGTGCCAGTCAAGGGGGGACAGGGAATAGCAATCAGCCCCAGCATTTT

abundance: once
j_gene: TRBJ2-1
d_gene: TRBD2
v_gene: TRBV10-3
CDR3aa: CAIRRLADNEQFF
CDR3nt: TGTGCCATCAGAAGACTAGCGGACAATGAGCAGTTCTTC

abundance: -
j_gene: TRBJ1-5
d_gene: -
v_gene: TRBV27
CDR3aa: CASRTGHAINQPQHF
CDR3nt: TGTGCCAGCAGAACGGGACACGCGATCAATCAGCCCCAGCATTTT

abundance: -
j_gene: TRBJ1-1
d_gene: -
v_gene: TRBV9
CDR3aa: CASSVVGANTEAFF
CDR3nt: TGTGCCAGCAGCGTAGTAGGGGCCAACACTGAAGCTTTCTTT

abundance: few
j_gene: TRBJ1-6
d_gene: TRBD1
v_gene: TRBV7-3
CDR3aa: CASSLGRGHSPLHF
CDR3nt: TGTGCCAGCAGCTTGGGGAGGGGGCATTCACCCCTCCACTTT

abundance: -
j_gene: TRBJ2-7
d_gene: TRBD2
v_gene: TRBV19
CDR3aa: CASTKSGGPTYEQYF
CDR3nt: TGTGCCAGTACAAAATCGGGGGGGCCAACCTACGAGCAGTACTTC

abundance: -
j_gene: TRBJ2-2
d_gene: TRBD1
v_gene: TRBV12-5
CDR3aa: CAGGQGNTGELFF
CDR3nt: TGTGCTGGAGGACAGGGGAACACCGGGGAGCTGTTTTTT

abundance: -
j_gene: TRBJ1-1
d_gene: -
v_gene: TRBV7-8
CDR3aa: CASSGVGGRLGTEAFF
CDR3nt: TGTGCCAGCAGCGGCGTCGGGGGGCGTCTAGGCACTGAAGCTTTCTTT

abundance: -
j_gene: TRBJ1-1
d_gene: -
v_gene: TRBV5-1
CDR3aa: CASSLATGNTEAFF
CDR3nt: TGCGCCAGCAGCTTAGCAACAGGGAACACTGAAGCTTTCTTT